This TCR beta chain appears in the sequencing data of a study of T cells in Graves' hyperthyroidism and ophthalmopathy. This clonotype was counted at least ten times. Amplification yielded TCR beta CDR3 regions, with RNA transcripts as the source. HTBI primers drove first-round RT-PCR of the TCR CDR3. TCRdb reanalysed the multiplex PCR reads using MiXCR and keeps one entry per CDR3 protein. The top ten clones hold approximately 20% of a sample with approximately 150,000 distinct CDR3 sequences, around 8.9% of them seen once. This TCR was recovered from a woman younger than 35 with Graves' hyperthyroidism that later progressed to Graves' ophthalmopathy. Sequenced material: blood.

CDR3 loop: CASRDRGLENEQYF. The CDR3 DNA reads TGTGCCAGCAGGGATCGAGGGCTTGAGAACGAGCAGTACTTC. This chain connects TRBV2 to TRBJ2-7, with TRBD2 as a possible D gene (5 bases). V was pared by 6 bases and J by 5 bases, with 17 bases between. Germline lookup yields CDR1 SNHLY and CDR2 FYNNEI. The CDR3 spans 14 residues.